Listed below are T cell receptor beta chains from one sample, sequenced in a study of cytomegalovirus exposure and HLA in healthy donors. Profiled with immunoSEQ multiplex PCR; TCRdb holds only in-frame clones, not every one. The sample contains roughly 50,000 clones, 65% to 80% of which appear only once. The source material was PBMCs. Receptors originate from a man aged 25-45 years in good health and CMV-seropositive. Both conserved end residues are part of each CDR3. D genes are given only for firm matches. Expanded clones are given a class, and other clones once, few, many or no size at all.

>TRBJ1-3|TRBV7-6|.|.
CASSSGGGFGNTIYF
TGTGCCAGCAGCTCTGGGGGGGGTTTTGGAAACACCATATATTTT
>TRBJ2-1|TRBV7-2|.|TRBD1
CASSPQHRGWGEFF
TGTGCCAGCAGCCCTCAGCACAGGGGATGGGGTGAGTTCTTC
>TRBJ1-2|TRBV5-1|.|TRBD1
CASSPRQGAYGYTF
TGCGCCAGCAGCCCGAGACAGGGGGCCTATGGCTACACCTTC
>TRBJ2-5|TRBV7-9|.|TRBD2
CASSTSSGGYQETQYF
TGTGCCAGCAGCACCTCTAGCGGGGGTTACCAAGAGACCCAGTACTTC
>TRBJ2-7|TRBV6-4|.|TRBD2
CASSDLKGGGAYEQYF
TGTGCCAGCAGTGACCTAAAGGGCGGGGGGGCCTACGAGCAGTACTTC
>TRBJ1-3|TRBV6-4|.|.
CASLVPSGNTIYF
TGTGCCAGTTTAGTCCCCTCTGGAAACACCATATATTTT
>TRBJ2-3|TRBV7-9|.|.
CASSPGGAYGTDTQYF
TGTGCCAGCAGCCCTGGGGGGGCGTACGGCACAGATACGCAGTATTTT
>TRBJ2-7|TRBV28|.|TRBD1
CASSGGYEQYF
TGTGCCAGCTCAGGGGGCTACGAGCAGTACTTC
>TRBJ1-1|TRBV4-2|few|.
CASSQDMGQSEAFF
TGTGCCAGCAGCCAAGATATGGGGCAGAGTGAAGCTTTCTTT
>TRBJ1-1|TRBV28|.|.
CASSLYTLNTEAFF
TGTGCCAGCAGTTTGTATACTCTGAACACTGAAGCTTTCTTT
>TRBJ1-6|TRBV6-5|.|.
CASRTVYNSPLHF
TGTGCCAGCAGGACAGTTTATAATTCACCCCTCCACTTT
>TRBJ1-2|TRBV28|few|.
CASSTGTSPRKGYTF
TGTGCCAGCAGTACCGGGACAAGCCCTCGGAAGGGCTACACCTTC
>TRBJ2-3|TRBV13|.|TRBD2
CASSLMLAGSLDTQYF
TGTGCCAGCAGCTTAATGCTAGCGGGGAGTCTAGATACGCAGTATTTT
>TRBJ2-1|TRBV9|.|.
CASSLPGNEQFF
TGTGCCAGCAGCTTACCAGGGAATGAGCAGTTCTTC
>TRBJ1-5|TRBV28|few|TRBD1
CASSFSPTGLLNQPQHF
TGTGCCAGCAGTTTTAGCCCGACAGGGCTTCTCAATCAGCCCCAGCATTTT
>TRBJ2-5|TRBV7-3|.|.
CASSSLPQETQYF
TGTGCCAGCAGCTCGCTACCGCAAGAGACCCAGTACTTC